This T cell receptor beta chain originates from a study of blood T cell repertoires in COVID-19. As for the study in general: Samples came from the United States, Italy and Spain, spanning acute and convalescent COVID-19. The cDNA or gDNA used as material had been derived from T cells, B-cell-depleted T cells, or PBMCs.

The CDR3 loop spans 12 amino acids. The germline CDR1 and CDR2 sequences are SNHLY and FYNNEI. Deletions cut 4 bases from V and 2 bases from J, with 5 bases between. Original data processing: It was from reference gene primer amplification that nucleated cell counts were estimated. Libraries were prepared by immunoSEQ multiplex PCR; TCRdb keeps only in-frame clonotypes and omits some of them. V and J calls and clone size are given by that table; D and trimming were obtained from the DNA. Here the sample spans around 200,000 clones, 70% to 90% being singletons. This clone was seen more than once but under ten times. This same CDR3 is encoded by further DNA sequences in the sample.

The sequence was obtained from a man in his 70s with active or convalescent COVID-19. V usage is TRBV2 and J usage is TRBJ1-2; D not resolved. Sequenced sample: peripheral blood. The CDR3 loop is CASSGENYGYTF. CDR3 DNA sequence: TGTGCCAGCAGTGGAGAAAACTATGGCTACACCTTC.